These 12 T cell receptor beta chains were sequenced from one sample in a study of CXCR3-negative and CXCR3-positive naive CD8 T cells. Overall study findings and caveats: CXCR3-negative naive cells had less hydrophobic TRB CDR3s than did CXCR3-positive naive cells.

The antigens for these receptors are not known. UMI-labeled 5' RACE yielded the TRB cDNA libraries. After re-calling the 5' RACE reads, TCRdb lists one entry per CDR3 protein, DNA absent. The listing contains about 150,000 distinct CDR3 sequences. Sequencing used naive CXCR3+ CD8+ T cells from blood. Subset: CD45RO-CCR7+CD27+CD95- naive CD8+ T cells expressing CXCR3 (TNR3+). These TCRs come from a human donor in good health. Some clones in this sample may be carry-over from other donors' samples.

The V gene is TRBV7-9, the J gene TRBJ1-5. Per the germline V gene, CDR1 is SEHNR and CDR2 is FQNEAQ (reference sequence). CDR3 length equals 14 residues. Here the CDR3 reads CASSPTASNQPQHF.

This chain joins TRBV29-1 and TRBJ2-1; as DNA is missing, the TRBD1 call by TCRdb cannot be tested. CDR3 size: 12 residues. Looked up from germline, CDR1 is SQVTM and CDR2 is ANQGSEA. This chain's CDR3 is CSVEIQGHEQFF.

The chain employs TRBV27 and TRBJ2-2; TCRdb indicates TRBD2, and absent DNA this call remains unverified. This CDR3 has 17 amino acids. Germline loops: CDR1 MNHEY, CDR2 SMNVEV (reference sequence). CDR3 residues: CASSLSTSGAGTGELFF.

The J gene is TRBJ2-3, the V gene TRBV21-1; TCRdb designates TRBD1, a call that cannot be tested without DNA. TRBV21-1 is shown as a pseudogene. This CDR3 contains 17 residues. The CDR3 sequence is CASSKGGRTGRTDTQYF.

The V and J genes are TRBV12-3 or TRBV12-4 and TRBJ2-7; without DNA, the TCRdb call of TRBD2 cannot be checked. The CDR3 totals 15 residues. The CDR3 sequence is CASSPQGTSVYEQYF.

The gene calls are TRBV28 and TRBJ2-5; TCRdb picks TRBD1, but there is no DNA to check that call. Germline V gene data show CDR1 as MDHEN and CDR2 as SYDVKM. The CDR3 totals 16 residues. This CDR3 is CASSLSRTGAGETQYF.

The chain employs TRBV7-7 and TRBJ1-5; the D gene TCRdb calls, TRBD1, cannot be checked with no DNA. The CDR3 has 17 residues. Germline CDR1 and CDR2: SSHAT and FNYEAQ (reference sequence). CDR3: CASSFPRGAGFNQPQHF.

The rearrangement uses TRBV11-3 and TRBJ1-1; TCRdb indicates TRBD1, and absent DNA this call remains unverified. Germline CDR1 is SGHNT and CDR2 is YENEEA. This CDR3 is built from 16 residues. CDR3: CASSPRTGGMNTEAFF.

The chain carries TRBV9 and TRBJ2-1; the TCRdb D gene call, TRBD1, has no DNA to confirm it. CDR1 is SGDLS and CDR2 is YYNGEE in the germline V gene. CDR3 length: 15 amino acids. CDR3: CASSPGTGVVNEQFF.

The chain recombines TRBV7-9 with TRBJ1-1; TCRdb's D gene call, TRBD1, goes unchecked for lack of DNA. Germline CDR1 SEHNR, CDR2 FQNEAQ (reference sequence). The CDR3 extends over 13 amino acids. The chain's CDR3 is CASSFDRDSEAFF.

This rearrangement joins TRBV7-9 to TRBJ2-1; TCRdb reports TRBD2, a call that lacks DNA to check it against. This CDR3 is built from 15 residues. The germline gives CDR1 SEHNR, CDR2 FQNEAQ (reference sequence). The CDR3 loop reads CASSFGLAGSNEQFF.

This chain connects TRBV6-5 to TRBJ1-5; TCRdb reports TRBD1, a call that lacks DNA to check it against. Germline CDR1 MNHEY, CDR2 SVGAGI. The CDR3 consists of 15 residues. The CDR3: CASSSDRGWGQPQHF.